This TCR beta chain was documented in a study of blood T cell repertoires in COVID-19. On the study more broadly: Acute and convalescent COVID-19 specimens originated in the United States, Italy and Spain. T cells, B-cell-depleted T cells, or PBMCs provided the cDNA or gDNA that served as material.

The CDR3 is made up of 16 amino acids. Germline loops: CDR1 GTSNPN, CDR2 SVGIG (reference sequence). The trim removed 2 bases at V and 5 bases at J, leaving 12 bases unmatched. In the original analysis: Using reference gene primer amplification, nucleated cell counts were estimated. TCRdb keeps only in-frame clones here, not all; method: immunoSEQ multiplex PCR. That table gives V, J and clone size, and the DNA gave D and trimming. The sample consists of about 54,000 clones, 90% to 95% of them appearing once. The TCR originated in a woman in her sixties or seventies with active or convalescent COVID-19. The chain has TRBV30 and TRBJ2-3; 8 nucleotides align to TRBD2. The sample comprised peripheral blood. As DNA, the CDR3 is TGTGCCTGGAGTCCCGGCGGGGGGCAGTGGGTAGATACGCAGTATTTT. Amino acids: CAWSPGGGQWVDTQYF.